This T cell receptor beta chain was identified in a study of blood T cell repertoires in COVID-19. J was trimmed by 2 bases and V by 0 bases; bases with no gene match: 2. The CDR3 covers 16 residues. The V gene's germline CDR1 is ENHRY and CDR2 SYGVKD. Study processing details: Nucleated cell number was recorded as an estimate derived from reference gene primer amplification. Sequencing used immunoSEQ multiplex PCR; TCRdb keeps in-frame clones, though not all of them. The V and J calls and the clone size are those of that table, but D and trimming were determined from the DNA. The sample has some 200,000 clones, around 88% seen once.

This TCR derives from a young man with active or convalescent COVID-19. The sample consisted of peripheral blood. This chain uses TRBV10-3 with TRBJ2-2, with 8 bases that match TRBD2. CDR3 protein: CAISESAGGNTGELFF. The DNA for the CDR3 is TGTGCCATCAGTGAGTCGGCGGGAGGCAACACCGGGGAGCTGTTTTTT.